This entry is about one T cell receptor (beta chain). The antigen is not known. This record comes from a study of persistence of HIV-infected CD4 T cells. This was the immunoSEQ version 4 assay in survey mode. Produced via immunoSEQ multiplex PCR; TCRdb's table is partial and in-frame only. The table shows 30,000 to 40,000 clones, with roughly 82% occurring only once. Study-wide results and caveats: Degenerate expanded CDR3beta sequences were enriched among CMV- and Gag-responding cells.

Cells were stimulated with overlapping HIV-1 Gag 15-mer peptides. CD40L-negative CD69-negative CD45RO-high memory CD4+ T cells were sorted as populations depleted of antigen-responding cells. Donors had CD4+ T cell counts above 400 cells/uL and were CMV-seropositive. V was clipped by 6 bases and J by 6 bases, with 14 bases between them. Germline CDR1 MNHNS, CDR2 SASEGT. The CDR3 runs to 13 residues. The rearrangement joins TRBV6-1 to TRBJ1-1; the D is unclear. This receptor was identified in an adult woman with HIV who was CMV-seropositive. The starting material was CD4+ T cells sorted from PBMCs after approximately 19-hour stimulation, obtained from a patient who received antiretroviral therapy. This CDR3 is CASSQEAVPEAFF. CDR3 bases: TGTGCCAGCAGCCAAGAGGCTGTTCCTGAAGCTTTCTTT.